This note documents a single T cell receptor (beta chain) sequence. No antigen is known for it. Assay used: immunoSEQ multiplex PCR; TCRdb lists only in-frame clones, some missing. The sample comprises about 1.5 million clones, approximately 98% of which are singletons, and roughly 0.4% rests with the top ten. J was trimmed by 6 bases and V by 2 bases; bases with no gene match: 10. The CDR3 is 15 residues long. These data come from a study of shared clonotypes between healthy human individuals. Findings of the study overall: The sharing of 5% to 6.5% of naive CD4 clonotypes was seen across a few donors.

The specimen was naive CD4+ T cells sorted from blood. Sample subset: CD45RA+ positively selected. This TCR came from a young man in good health. The chain uses TRBV23-1 and TRBJ2-7, with 7 positions matching TRBD2. TRBV23-1 is annotated as an ORF whose role is uncertain. CDR3 nucleotides: TGCGCCAGCAGTCAAGGGTCTAGCGGAATGGGCGAGCAGTACTTC. It encodes CASSQGSSGMGEQYF.